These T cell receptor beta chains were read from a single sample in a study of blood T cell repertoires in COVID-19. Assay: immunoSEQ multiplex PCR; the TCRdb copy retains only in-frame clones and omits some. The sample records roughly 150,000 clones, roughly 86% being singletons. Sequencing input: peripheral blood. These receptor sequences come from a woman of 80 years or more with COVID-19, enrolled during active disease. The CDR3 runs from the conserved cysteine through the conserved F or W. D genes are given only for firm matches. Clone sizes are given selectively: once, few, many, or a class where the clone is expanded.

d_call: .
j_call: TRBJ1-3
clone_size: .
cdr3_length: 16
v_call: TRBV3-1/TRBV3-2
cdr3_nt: TGTGCCAGCAGCCAAGGATTCGGGGGTTCCGGAAACACCATATATTTT
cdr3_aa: CASSQGFGGSGNTIYF

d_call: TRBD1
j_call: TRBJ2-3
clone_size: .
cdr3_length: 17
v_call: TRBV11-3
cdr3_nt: TGTGCCAGCAGCTTAAAGTGGGGGACAGGGGGCACAGATACGCAGTATTTT
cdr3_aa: CASSLKWGTGGTDTQYF

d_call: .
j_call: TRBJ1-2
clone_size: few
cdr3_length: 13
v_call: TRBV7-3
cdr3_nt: TGTGCCAGCAGCTTTGGACAGCTCTATGGCTACACCTTC
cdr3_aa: CASSFGQLYGYTF

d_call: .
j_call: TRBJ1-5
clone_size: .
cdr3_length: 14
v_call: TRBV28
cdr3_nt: TGTGCCAGCACCACCCCAGGGTTTGAGCAGCCCCAGCATTTT
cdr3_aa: CASTTPGFEQPQHF

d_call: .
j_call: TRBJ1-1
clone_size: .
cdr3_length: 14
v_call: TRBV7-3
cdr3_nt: TGTGCCAGCTCCCAGGGAGGGGGACGGCGGGAAGCTTTCTTT
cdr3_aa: CASSQGGGRREAFF

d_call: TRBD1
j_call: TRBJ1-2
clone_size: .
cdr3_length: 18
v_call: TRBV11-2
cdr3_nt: TGTGCCAGCAGCTCACCCCCGGGACAGGGGTCTCACCCTGGTGGCTACACCTTC
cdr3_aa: CASSSPPGQGSHPGGYTF

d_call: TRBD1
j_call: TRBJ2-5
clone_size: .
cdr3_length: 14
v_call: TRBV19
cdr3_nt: TGTGCCAGTAGTACTCACAGGGGTAGAGAGACCCAGTACTTC
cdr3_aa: CASSTHRGRETQYF

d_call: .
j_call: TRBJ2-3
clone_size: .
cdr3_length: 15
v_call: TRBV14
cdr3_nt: TGTGCCAGCAGCCAAAACAGGGAGCTTGGAGATACGCAGTATTTT
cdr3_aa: CASSQNRELGDTQYF

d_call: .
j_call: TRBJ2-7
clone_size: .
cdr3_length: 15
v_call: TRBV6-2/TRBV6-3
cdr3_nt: TGTGCCAGCAGTTACGACAACGAATGGGCCTACGAGCAGTACTTC
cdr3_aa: CASSYDNEWAYEQYF

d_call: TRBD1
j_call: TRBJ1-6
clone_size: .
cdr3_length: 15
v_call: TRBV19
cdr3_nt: TGTGCCAGTAGTATAAAACAGGGGATTAATTCACCCCTCCACTTT
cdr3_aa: CASSIKQGINSPLHF

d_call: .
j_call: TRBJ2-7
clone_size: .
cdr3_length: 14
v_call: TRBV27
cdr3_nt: TGTGCCAGCAGTAGGTCCGAAGGGGCCTACGAGCAGTACTTC
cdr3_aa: CASSRSEGAYEQYF

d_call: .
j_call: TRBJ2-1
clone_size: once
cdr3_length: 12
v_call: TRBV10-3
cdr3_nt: TGTGCCATCAGTCAATCAGGTAATGAGCAGTTCTTC
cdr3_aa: CAISQSGNEQFF

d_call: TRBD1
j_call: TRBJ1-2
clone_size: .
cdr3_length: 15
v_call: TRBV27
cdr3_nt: TGTGCCAGCAGTTCCGGGACAGGGGCTAGGCATGGCTACACCTTC
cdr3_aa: CASSSGTGARHGYTF

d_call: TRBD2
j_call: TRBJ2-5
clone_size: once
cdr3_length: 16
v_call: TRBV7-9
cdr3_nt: TGTGCCAGCAGCCCACTCCTAGCGGGGGGGCAAGAGACCCAGTACTTC
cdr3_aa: CASSPLLAGGQETQYF

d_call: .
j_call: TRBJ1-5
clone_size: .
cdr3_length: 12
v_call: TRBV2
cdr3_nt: TGTGCCAGCACTAATAGCAATCAGCCCCAGCATTTT
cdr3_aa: CASTNSNQPQHF

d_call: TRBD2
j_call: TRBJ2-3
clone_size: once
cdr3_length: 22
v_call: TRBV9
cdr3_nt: TGTGCCAGCAGCCTAAGCTCTGGTCTAGCGGGGGGGCTAAGGGGAGGCACAGATACGCAGTATTTT
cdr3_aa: CASSLSSGLAGGLRGGTDTQYF

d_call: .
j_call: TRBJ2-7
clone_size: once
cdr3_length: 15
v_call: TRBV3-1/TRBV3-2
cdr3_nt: TGTGCCAGCAGCCAAGTCGCAGGGGCGACCTACGAGCAGTACTTC
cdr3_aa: CASSQVAGATYEQYF

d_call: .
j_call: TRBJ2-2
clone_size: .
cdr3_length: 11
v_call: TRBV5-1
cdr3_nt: TGCGCCAGCATGGAGCTCGGGGAGCTGTTTTTT
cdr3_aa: CASMELGELFF

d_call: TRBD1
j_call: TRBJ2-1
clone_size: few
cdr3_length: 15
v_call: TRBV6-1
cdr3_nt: TGTGCCAGCAGTGAAGCTCAGGGGGCGTATAATGAGCAGTTCTTC
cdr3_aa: CASSEAQGAYNEQFF

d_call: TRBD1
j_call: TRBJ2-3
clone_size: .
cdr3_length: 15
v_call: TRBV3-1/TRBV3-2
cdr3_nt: TGTGCCAGCAGCCCCGGGACAGGGAAGGGAGATACGCAGTATTTT
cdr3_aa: CASSPGTGKGDTQYF

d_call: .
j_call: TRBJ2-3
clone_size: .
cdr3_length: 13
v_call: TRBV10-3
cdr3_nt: TGTGCCATCAAGAACCTAGCTCCAGATACGCAGTATTTT
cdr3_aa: CAIKNLAPDTQYF

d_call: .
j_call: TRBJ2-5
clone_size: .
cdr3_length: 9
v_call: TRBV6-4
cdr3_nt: TGTGCCAGCACTGAGACCCAGTACTTC
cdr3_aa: CASTETQYF

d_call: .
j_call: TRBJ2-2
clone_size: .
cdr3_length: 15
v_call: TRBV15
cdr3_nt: TGTGCCACCAGCGGGAGTGCAGGGGTCACCGGGGAGCTGTTTTTT
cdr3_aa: CATSGSAGVTGELFF

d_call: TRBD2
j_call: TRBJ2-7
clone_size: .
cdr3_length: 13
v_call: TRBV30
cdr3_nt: TGTGCCTGGAAAGGACTAGCGGCCTACGAGCAGTACTTC
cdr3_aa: CAWKGLAAYEQYF

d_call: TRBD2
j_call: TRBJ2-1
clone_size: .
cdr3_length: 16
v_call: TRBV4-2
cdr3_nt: TGTGCCAGCAGCGATTTTACTCGCGGGGGGGTAGCTGAGCAGTTCTTC
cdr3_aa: CASSDFTRGGVAEQFF

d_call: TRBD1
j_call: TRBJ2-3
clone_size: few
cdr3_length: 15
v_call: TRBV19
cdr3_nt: TGTGCCAGTAGGATACAGGGGGCAGGGACAGATACGCAGTATTTT
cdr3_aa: CASRIQGAGTDTQYF

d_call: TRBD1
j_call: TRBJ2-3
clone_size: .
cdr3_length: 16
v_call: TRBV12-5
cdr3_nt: TGTGCTAGTGGTTTGTGGACAGGGTCCTTCACAGATACGCAGTATTTT
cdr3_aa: CASGLWTGSFTDTQYF

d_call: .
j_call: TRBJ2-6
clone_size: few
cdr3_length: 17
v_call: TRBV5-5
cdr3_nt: TGTGCCAGCAGCTTGAGGGAGTCGGGGGTCGGGGCCAACGTCCTGACTTTC
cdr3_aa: CASSLRESGVGANVLTF

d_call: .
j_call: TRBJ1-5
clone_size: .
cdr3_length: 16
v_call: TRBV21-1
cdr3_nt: TGTGCCAGCAGCACCCAACCGGACAGGGAACGGCAGCCCCAGCATTTT
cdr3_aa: CASSTQPDRERQPQHF

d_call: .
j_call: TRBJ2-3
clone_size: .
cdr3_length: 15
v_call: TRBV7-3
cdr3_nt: TGTGCCAGCAGATTACAGGGTCACGCCACAGATACGCAGTATTTT
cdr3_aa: CASRLQGHATDTQYF

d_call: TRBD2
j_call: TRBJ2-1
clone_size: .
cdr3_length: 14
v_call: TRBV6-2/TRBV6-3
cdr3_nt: TGTGCCAGCAGTGAGGGACTAACCTACAATGAGCAGTTCTTC
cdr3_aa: CASSEGLTYNEQFF

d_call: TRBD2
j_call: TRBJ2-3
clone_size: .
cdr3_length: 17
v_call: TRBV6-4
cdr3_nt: TGTGCCAGCAGTGCCCGGACTAGCGGGCGGAGCACAGATACGCAGTATTTT
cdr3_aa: CASSARTSGRSTDTQYF

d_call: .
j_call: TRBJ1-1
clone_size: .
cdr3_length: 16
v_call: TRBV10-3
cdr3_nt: TGTGCCATCAGTGAAGGCAGGGGTTGGGGGCCTTCTGAAGCTTTCTTT
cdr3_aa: CAISEGRGWGPSEAFF

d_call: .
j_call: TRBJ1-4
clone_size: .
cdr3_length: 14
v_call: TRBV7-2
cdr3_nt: TGTGCCAGCAGCTTGGGGGGGCTTGAGGAAAAACTGTTTTTT
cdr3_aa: CASSLGGLEEKLFF

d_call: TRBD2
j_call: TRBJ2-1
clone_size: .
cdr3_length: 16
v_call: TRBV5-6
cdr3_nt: TGTGCCAGCAGCTCCCAGGGACTAGCGGGTTACAATGAGCAGTTCTTC
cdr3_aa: CASSSQGLAGYNEQFF

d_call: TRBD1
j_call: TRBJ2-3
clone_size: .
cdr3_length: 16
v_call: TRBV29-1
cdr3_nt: TGCAGCGTTGAAGACAGGGACAGGGGAATCACAGATACGCAGTATTTT
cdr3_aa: CSVEDRDRGITDTQYF